The 20 T cell receptor beta chains reported below all come from one sample, sequenced in a study of T cells after yellow fever vaccination. Via MiXCR, TCRdb re-called the 5' RACE reads, giving one row per CDR3 protein. This sample has more than 95,000 distinct CDR3 sequences, with about 7.8% found just once. Specimen: CD4+ T cells sorted from PBMCs, collected about 49 days after the first yellow fever vaccination. The receptors come from a man in his late teens or twenties who received the YFV17D yellow fever vaccine.

This clonotype has only a few counts. A much bigger clone sits one base away, suggesting this may be a read error. Here the CDR3 DNA reads TGTGCCAGCAGCTTTGCCCACCAAGAGACCCAGTACTTC. This sequence encodes CASSFAHQETQYF. V gene TRBV7-6 combines with J gene TRBJ2-5; D is unclear. Germline V gives CDR1 SGHVS, CDR2 FNYEAQ. Trimming stripped 3 bases from V and 0 bases from J, with 5 bases between. The CDR3 covers 13 residues.

This chain uses TRBV5-1 with TRBJ1-1, with 7 nucleotides matching TRBD1. The CDR3 is made up of 17 amino acids. Germline trimming cut 3 bases from V and 3 bases from J; bases unmatched to any gene: 14. In germline, CDR1 is SGHRS, CDR2 YFSETQ. The CDR3 DNA is TGCGCCAGCAGCTGGAGGACTTCGGAGGGGGCGGACACTGAAGCTTTCTTT. As protein: CASSWRTSEGADTEAFF.

This clonotype has ten or more counts. The chain joins TRBV7-2 to TRBJ1-2, with a possible D match to TRBD1 (6 bases). This CDR3 comprises 14 residues. Germline-derived CDR1 and CDR2 are SGHTA and FQGNSA. V lost 5 bases, J lost 8 bases, and 18 bases lay in between. The CDR3 nucleotides are TGTGCCAGCAGCCCCCAGACAGGCCCTAGGGGCTACACCTTC. This sequence encodes CASSPQTGPRGYTF.

This clonotype has ten or more counts. This chain joins TRBV3-1 and TRBJ2-1; 15 bases fit TRBD2. CDR1 LGHDT and CDR2 YNNKEL come from the germline V gene (reference sequence). CDR3 size: 20 residues. Trimming removed 0 bases from V and 6 bases from J; junction bases left unmatched: 12. CDR3 DNA sequence: TGTGCCAGCAGCCAAGACTGGGGACTAGCGGGGGGTCGTGGTCCCAATGAGCAGTTCTTC. This translates into CASSQDWGLAGGRGPNEQFF.

This clonotype has a count of ten or more. The chain carries TRBV6-1 and TRBJ1-4; D is undetermined. The CDR3 runs 14 residues. The V end was cut by 5 bases, the J end by 0 bases, with 7 bases between. Germline V gene data show CDR1 as MNHNS and CDR2 as SASEGT. DNA for the CDR3: TGTGCCAGCAGTAGGAGGGCAACTAATGAAAAACTGTTTTTT. Amino acids: CASSRRATNEKLFF.

This clonotype was observed a handful of times. The chain carries TRBV6-1 and TRBJ1-1; perhaps TRBD1 as D (5 bases). The V gene's germline CDR1 is MNHNS and CDR2 SASEGT. This CDR3 is built from 13 residues. Trimming removed 8 bases from V and 2 bases from J, with 12 bases in between. CDR3 sequence reads: CASGRGLNTEAFF. The CDR3 nucleotides are TGTGCCAGCGGTAGGGGCCTTAACACTGAAGCTTTCTTT.

In its sample, this clonotype was seen many times. The genes are TRBV6-1 and TRBJ1-4, with 8 bases matching TRBD1. J was trimmed by 6 bases and V by 6 bases; bases with no gene match: 12. The V gene's germline CDR1 is MNHNS and CDR2 SASEGT. The CDR3 has 16 residues. CDR3 nucleotide sequence: TGTGCCAGCAGAAAGCTCAGGGGACAGGTTCATGAAAAACTGTTTTTT. It is translated as CASRKLRGQVHEKLFF.

This clonotype was found many times. The chain links TRBV7-8 to TRBJ2-3; 8 positions match TRBD2. Germline values: CDR1 SGHVS, CDR2 FQNEAQ. V lost 4 bases, J lost 4 bases, and 13 bases stayed unmatched. The CDR3 consists of 17 residues. The CDR3 nucleotides read TGTGCCAGCAGCTCGGAGCGGGGGCCGGGGGCCCCAGATACGCAGTATTTT. Amino acids: CASSSERGPGAPDTQYF.

Many counts were recorded for this clonotype. V and J are TRBV5-1 and TRBJ2-5; TRBD2 matches at 7 bases. V trimming: 0 bases; J trimming: 4 bases; junction bases outside the gene matches: 9. The CDR3 spans 16 residues. Looked up from germline, CDR1 is SGHRS and CDR2 is YFSETQ. This CDR3 is CASSLGTSAGRETQYF. CDR3 nucleotides: TGCGCCAGCAGCTTGGGGACTAGTGCAGGTCGAGAGACCCAGTACTTC.

This clonotype occurred many times. This chain connects TRBV7-2 to TRBJ2-5, with D perhaps matching TRBD1 (6 bases). There are 14 residues in the CDR3. Germline values: CDR1 SGHTA, CDR2 FQGNSA. The V gene lost 5 bases and the J gene lost 1 base, with 11 bases spanning the gap. The CDR3 loop is CASSPRRGQETQYF. The CDR3 DNA is TGTGCCAGCAGCCCTCGCAGGGGCCAAGAGACCCAGTACTTC.

This clonotype showed up many times. This chain connects TRBV7-2 to TRBJ2-5; weak D call: TRBD2 (6 bases). This CDR3 is 16 amino acids long. Germline V gives CDR1 SGHTA, CDR2 FQGNSA. The V end lost 5 bases, the J end lost 6 bases, and 22 bases lay between the germline ends. The CDR3 DNA follows: TGTGCCAGCAGCCTACGGGAGAGGCCCCGCAGAAAGACCCAGTACTTC. Amino acids: CASSLRERPRRKTQYF. Based on the CDR3 plus reference TRBV7-2 and TRBJ2-5, the full variable domain is GAGVSQSPSNKVTEKGKDVELRCDPISGHTALYWYRQSLGQGLEFLIYFQGNSAPDKSGLPSDRFSAERTGGSVSTLTIQRTQQEDSAVYLCASSLRERPRRKTQYFGPGTRLLVL.

This clonotype was counted at least ten times. This rearrangement joins TRBV5-5 to TRBJ2-2; a possible D gene is TRBD2 (6 bases). Germline lookup yields CDR1 SGHKS and CDR2 YYEKEE (reference sequence). Trimming cost V 3 bases and J 4 bases, with 10 bases left between them. This CDR3 has 14 residues. In DNA, the CDR3 is TGTGCCAGCAGCTGGCAGGGAGGCACCGGGGAGCTGTTTTTT. Translation: CASSWQGGTGELFF.

The sample holds many counts of this clonotype. The chain combines TRBV20-1 with TRBJ1-2; 7 bases fit TRBD1. Losses at the gene ends were 7 bases for V and 5 bases for J; bases not matched to a gene: 4. Germline CDR1 is DFQATT and CDR2 is SNEGSKA (reference sequence). CDR3 length equals 11 residues. The CDR3 sequence: CSGPTGYGYTF. CDR3 coding DNA: TGCAGTGGCCCGACAGGGTATGGCTACACCTTC.

This clonotype was counted many times. The V and J genes are TRBV28 and TRBJ2-1; D ambiguous. The V and J ends lost 9 bases and 6 bases respectively, with 3 bases between them. The germline V gene has CDR1 MDHEN and CDR2 SYDVKM. This CDR3 is built from 9 residues. CDR3 amino acids: CARINEQFF. Written as DNA, the CDR3 is TGTGCCAGGATCAATGAGCAGTTCTTC.

This clonotype was seen at least ten times. This chain connects TRBV6-5 to TRBJ1-1; 7 bases line up with TRBD1. This CDR3 region has 13 residues. Germline V gene sequence: CDR1 MNHEY, CDR2 SVGAGI. J gave up 3 bases and V 6 bases, and 4 bases lay outside the gene matches. CDR3 sequence (DNA): TGTGCCAGCAGGAGGGACAGCCACACTGAAGCTTTCTTT. It codes for CASRRDSHTEAFF.

The sample holds many counts of this clonotype. The chain carries TRBV5-1 and TRBJ2-3; D is undetermined. Trimming took off 0 bases at V and 6 bases at J, with 11 bases between the two ends. This CDR3 comprises 14 residues. From germline, CDR1 is SGHRS and CDR2 YFSETQ. CDR3 nucleotides: TGCGCCAGCAGCTTGGGTCGTCTTGGGGATACGCAGTATTTT. This encodes CASSLGRLGDTQYF.

This clonotype appeared many times. The rearrangement links TRBV7-2 to TRBJ2-1; tentative D call: TRBD1 (5 bases). There are 14 residues in the CDR3. V lost 7 bases to trimming and J lost 8 bases, with 18 bases between them. In germline, CDR1 is SGHTA, CDR2 FQGNSA. This CDR3 reads CASNPRLGQDEQFF. DNA of the CDR3: TGTGCCAGCAACCCTAGGTTGGGGCAGGATGAGCAGTTCTTC. Drawing the rest from reference TRBV7-2 and TRBJ2-1, the complete variable domain is GAGVSQSPSNKVTEKGKDVELRCDPISGHTALYWYRQSLGQGLEFLIYFQGNSAPDKSGLPSDRFSAERTGGSVSTLTIQRTQQEDSAVYLCASNPRLGQDEQFFGPGTRLTVL.

This clonotype was counted many times. The chain employs TRBV5-1 and TRBJ2-1, with 7 bases fitting TRBD2. This CDR3 contains 15 residues. V trimming: 4 bases; J trimming: 5 bases; junction bases outside the gene matches: 9. The germline V gene has CDR1 SGHRS and CDR2 YFSETQ. CDR3 sequence: CASSLLGGVHNEQFF. In nucleotides, the CDR3 is TGCGCCAGCAGCCTTCTGGGGGGGGTCCACAATGAGCAGTTCTTC.

This clonotype was recorded many times. CDR3 residues: CASSLQGIQETQYF. CDR3 bases: TGCGCCAGCAGCCTACAGGGTATTCAAGAGACCCAGTACTTC. The chain has TRBV5-1 and TRBJ2-5; the D gene is possibly TRBD1 (6 bases). The CDR3 is made up of 14 amino acids. CDR1 is SGHRS, CDR2 YFSETQ, per germline. Deletions cut 4 bases from V and 2 bases from J, with 12 bases between.

This clonotype showed up many times. The chain employs TRBV12-3 or TRBV12-4 and TRBJ1-1; the D is unclear. The V end was cut by 5 bases, the J end by 3 bases, with 13 bases between. The CDR3 totals 14 residues. The CDR3 sequence: CASSNLGVYTEAFF. The CDR3 DNA reads as TGTGCCAGCAGTAACCTGGGAGTATACACTGAAGCTTTCTTT.